This T cell receptor beta chain came from a study of shared clonotypes between healthy human individuals. Assay execution took place at the deep level. The assay was immunoSEQ multiplex PCR, and TCRdb's table has in-frame clones only and misses some. This table has under 700,000 clones, 85% to 95% appearing once. It was CD45RO-negative cells, positively selected for CCR7, that made up naive CD8 cells, with terminally differentiated effector memory CD45RA+ cells excluded. Trimming removed 4 bases from V and 1 base from J, with 26 bases in between. Per the germline V gene, CDR1 is MGHRA and CDR2 is YSYEKL. This CDR3 contains 20 residues.

The sequence derives from a woman aged 30 to 39 in good health. The source material was naive CD8+ T cells sorted from blood. The J gene is TRBJ2-4, the V gene TRBV4-1, with D hard to call. CDR3 residues: CASSLLTGEASLLAKNIQYF. The CDR3 DNA sequence: TGCGCCAGCAGCCTACTTACGGGTGAAGCTTCTCTGCTGGCCAAAAACATTCAGTACTTC.